The clone carrying this T cell receptor (beta chain) was seen a few times. The antigen is undetermined. This entry comes from a study of cytomegalovirus exposure and HLA in healthy donors. Study conclusions and caveats: In an earlier analysis, productive rearrangement rates for most beta V segments clustered near 90% or 30%.

Germline V lookup: CDR1 SNHLY, CDR2 FYNNEI. CDR3 length: 11 residues. V lost 4 bases and J 11 bases, leaving 9 bases between the germline ends. The PCR made use of 60 Vbeta and 13 Jbeta primers. In the original processing: In a later analysis, around 12 million of 83 million or so unique beta chains occurred in at least two donors. Only in-frame clones appear in the TCRdb table, and some are missing; sequencing was by immunoSEQ multiplex PCR. V and J calls and clone size are given by that table; D and trimming were obtained from the DNA. The sample carries 150,000 to 200,000 clones, under 80% recorded once.

Material for sequencing was PBMCs. The TCR sequence derives from a female donor in good health and CMV-seronegative. The V gene is TRBV2, the J gene TRBJ1-5, with D possibly matching TRBD1 (5 bases). CDR3: CASSVGGSQHF. The CDR3 nucleotides read TGTGCCAGCAGTGTCGGGGGGTCCCAGCATTTT.